This paragraph covers one TCR beta chain sequence. Germline V lookup: CDR1 SGHDT, CDR2 YYEEEE. This CDR3 has 15 residues. The V end lost 0 bases, the J end lost 2 bases, and 11 bases lay between the germline ends. This entry is derived from a study of cytomegalovirus exposure and HLA in healthy donors. Use of 60 Vbeta and 13 Jbeta primers characterized the PCR. Sequencing used immunoSEQ multiplex PCR; TCRdb keeps in-frame clones, though not all of them. The data contain some 120,000 clones, about two thirds of them singletons. The clonotype comes from a man aged 30 to 39 in good health and CMV-seronegative. Sequencing was performed on PBMCs. The rearrangement uses TRBV5-6 and TRBJ1-2; no definite D call. The chain's CDR3 is CASSLAEPGNYGYTF. Here the CDR3 DNA reads TGTGCCAGCAGCTTGGCGGAGCCCGGGAACTATGGCTACACCTTC. The full variable domain, completed using reference TRBV5-6 and TRBJ1-2, is DAGVTQSPTHLIKTRGQQVTLRCSPKSGHDTVSWYQQALGQGPQFIFQYYEEEERQRGNFPDRFSGHQFPNYSSELNVNALLLGDSALYLCASSLAEPGNYGYTFGSGTRLTVV.